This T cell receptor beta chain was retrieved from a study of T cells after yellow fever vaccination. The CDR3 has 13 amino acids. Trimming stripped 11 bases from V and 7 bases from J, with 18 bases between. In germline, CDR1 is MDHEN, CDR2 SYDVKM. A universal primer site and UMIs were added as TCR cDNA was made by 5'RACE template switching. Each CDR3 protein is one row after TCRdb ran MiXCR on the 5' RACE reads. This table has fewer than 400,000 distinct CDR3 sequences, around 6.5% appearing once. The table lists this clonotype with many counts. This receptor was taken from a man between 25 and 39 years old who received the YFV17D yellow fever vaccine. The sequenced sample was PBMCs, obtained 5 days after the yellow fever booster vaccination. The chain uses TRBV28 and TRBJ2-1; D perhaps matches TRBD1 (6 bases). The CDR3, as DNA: TGTGCCGAACAGGGCGATCGGGGAAATGAGCAGTTCTTC. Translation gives CAEQGDRGNEQFF.